This TCR beta chain was sequenced in a study of blood T cell repertoires in COVID-19. Overall study: Whether acute or convalescent, the COVID-19 samples came from the United States, Italy and Spain. PBMCs, B-cell-depleted T cells, or T cells provided the cDNA or gDNA that made up the material.

This clone has just a few counts. As processed by the authors: Estimated nucleated cell counts came from reference gene primer amplification. Sequencing was performed with immunoSEQ multiplex PCR; in TCRdb, only in-frame clones are kept and a portion is missing. For V, J and clone size, that table is used; D and trimming come from the DNA. The repertoire holds about 34,000 clones, with 80% to 95% as singletons. The source of this sequence is a woman aged 80 or over with acute or convalescent COVID-19. The specimen sequenced was peripheral blood.

This CDR3 is CASSRTDLTGELFF. The CDR3 nucleotides read TGCGCCAGCAGTCGGACAGATCTCACCGGGGAGCTGTTTTTT. V and J are TRBV10-1 and TRBJ2-2, with TRBD1 as a possible D gene (6 bases). Germline assignment: CDR1 WNHNN and CDR2 SYGVQD (reference sequence). This CDR3 region has 14 residues. V lost 5 bases, J lost 4 bases, and 11 bases lay in between.